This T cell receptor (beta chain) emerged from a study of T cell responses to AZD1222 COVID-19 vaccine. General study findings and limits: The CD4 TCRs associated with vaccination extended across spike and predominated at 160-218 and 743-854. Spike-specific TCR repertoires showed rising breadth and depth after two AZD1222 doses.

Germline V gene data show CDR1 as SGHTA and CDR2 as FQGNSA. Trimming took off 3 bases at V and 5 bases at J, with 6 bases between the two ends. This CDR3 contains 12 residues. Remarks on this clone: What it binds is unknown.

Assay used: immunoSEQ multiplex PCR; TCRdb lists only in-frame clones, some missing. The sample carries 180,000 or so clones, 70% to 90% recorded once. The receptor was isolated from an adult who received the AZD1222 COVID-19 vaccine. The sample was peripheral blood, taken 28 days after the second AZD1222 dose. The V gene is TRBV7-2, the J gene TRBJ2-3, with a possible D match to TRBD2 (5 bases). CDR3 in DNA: TGTGCCAGCAGCTTCGGGGTAGATACGCAGTATTTT. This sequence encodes CASSFGVDTQYF.